Listed below are T cell receptor beta chains from one sample, sequenced in a study of cytomegalovirus exposure and HLA in healthy donors. Profiling relied on immunoSEQ multiplex PCR, and the TCRdb table lists in-frame clones only, not all of them. The data show some 87,000 clones, with around four fifths seen just once and 7.3% held by the top ten. The sequencing sample was made of PBMCs. These TCRs come from a man in his forties or fifties in good health and CMV-seropositive. Both conserved end residues are part of each CDR3. Each record gives: V gene, D gene, clone size, J gene, CDR3 DNA, CDR3 protein. The D gene is left open where the match is weak. Expanded clones get a size class; other rows say once, few or many, or leave the size out.

V gene: TRBV9; D gene: -; clone size: few; J gene: TRBJ2-7; CDR3 DNA: TGTGCCAGCAGCCCACACGGAGACAGTTACGAGCAGTACTTC; CDR3 protein: CASSPHGDSYEQYF
V gene: TRBV7-2; D gene: -; clone size: -; J gene: TRBJ1-3; CDR3 DNA: TGTGCCAGCAGCTTAGCCCCAGTCTCTGGAAACACCATATATTTT; CDR3 protein: CASSLAPVSGNTIYF
V gene: TRBV7-9; D gene: TRBD2; clone size: once; J gene: TRBJ2-2; CDR3 DNA: TGTGCCAGCAGCCGTACTAGCGGGCAGAACACCGGGGAGCTGTTTTTT; CDR3 protein: CASSRTSGQNTGELFF
V gene: TRBV19; D gene: -; clone size: -; J gene: TRBJ2-1; CDR3 DNA: TGTGCCAGTAGGCAGGGGGCGGGGGTTTATTCAGAGCAGTTCTTC; CDR3 protein: CASRQGAGVYSEQFF
V gene: TRBV11-2; D gene: -; clone size: -; J gene: TRBJ1-3; CDR3 DNA: TGTGCCAGCAGCCCACTCACCGGGATATCTGGAAACACCATATATTTT; CDR3 protein: CASSPLTGISGNTIYF
V gene: TRBV6-1; D gene: TRBD1; clone size: -; J gene: TRBJ2-3; CDR3 DNA: TGTGCCAGCAGTGCCGCAGGGGGCGATGGCGATACGCAGTATTTT; CDR3 protein: CASSAAGGDGDTQYF
V gene: TRBV27; D gene: TRBD1; clone size: once; J gene: TRBJ1-5; CDR3 DNA: TGTGCCAGCAGCCCCGCGACAGGGGGACGGTTAAGGGGCAATCAGCCCCAGCATTTT; CDR3 protein: CASSPATGGRLRGNQPQHF
V gene: TRBV7-2; D gene: TRBD2; clone size: -; J gene: TRBJ2-1; CDR3 DNA: TGTGCCAGCAGCCAGACTAGCGGGGGCTACTACAATGAGCAGTTCTTC; CDR3 protein: CASSQTSGGYYNEQFF
V gene: TRBV6-5; D gene: -; clone size: -; J gene: TRBJ2-3; CDR3 DNA: TGTGCCAGCAGTTACGGGGGGTCGTTCATAGATACGCAGTATTTT; CDR3 protein: CASSYGGSFIDTQYF
V gene: TRBV4-2; D gene: -; clone size: -; J gene: TRBJ1-3; CDR3 DNA: TGTGCCAGCAGCCAAGAGGCAGAAAACTCTGGAAACACCATATATTTT; CDR3 protein: CASSQEAENSGNTIYF
V gene: TRBV6-5; D gene: -; clone size: -; J gene: TRBJ1-3; CDR3 DNA: TGTGCCAGCAGTTACTCGTTCGGGACAGGAAACACCATATATTTT; CDR3 protein: CASSYSFGTGNTIYF
V gene: TRBV4-3; D gene: -; clone size: -; J gene: TRBJ1-2; CDR3 DNA: TGCGCCAGCAGCCAAGATCGTAGGGGTCGGAACTATGGCTACCCCTTC; CDR3 protein: CASSQDRRGRNYGYPF
V gene: TRBV9; D gene: -; clone size: -; J gene: TRBJ1-4; CDR3 DNA: TGTGCCAGCAGCGTCCAGGGCGCAACTAATGAAAAACTGTTTTTT; CDR3 protein: CASSVQGATNEKLFF
V gene: TRBV19; D gene: -; clone size: -; J gene: TRBJ1-1; CDR3 DNA: TGTGCCAGTACCCCGGGTCCCAACACTGAAGCTTTCTTT; CDR3 protein: CASTPGPNTEAFF
V gene: TRBV19; D gene: -; clone size: once; J gene: TRBJ1-2; CDR3 DNA: TGTGCCAGTTCTCGGGCTAGCCCGTATGGCTACACCTTC; CDR3 protein: CASSRASPYGYTF
V gene: TRBV4-1; D gene: -; clone size: -; J gene: TRBJ2-7; CDR3 DNA: TGCGCCAGCAGCCAAGGTCCAGGTCAGATTTATCCGCACGAGCAGTACTTC; CDR3 protein: CASSQGPGQIYPHEQYF
V gene: TRBV6-5; D gene: TRBD1; clone size: -; J gene: TRBJ2-7; CDR3 DNA: TGTGCCAGCAGTTCCGCCGGGACAGCTACCTACGAGCAGTACTTC; CDR3 protein: CASSSAGTATYEQYF
V gene: TRBV7-2; D gene: -; clone size: -; J gene: TRBJ1-2; CDR3 DNA: TGTGCCAGCAGCTTAGATGGCAGGGCCTCTAACTATGGCTACACCTTC; CDR3 protein: CASSLDGRASNYGYTF
V gene: TRBV29-1; D gene: TRBD2; clone size: -; J gene: TRBJ2-7; CDR3 DNA: TGCAGCGTTGGGGAGGGCTACGAGCAGTACTTC; CDR3 protein: CSVGEGYEQYF
V gene: TRBV30; D gene: -; clone size: -; J gene: TRBJ1-5; CDR3 DNA: TGTGCCTGGAGCAAGGAGCGTAATCAGCCCCAGCATTTT; CDR3 protein: CAWSKERNQPQHF
V gene: TRBV19; D gene: -; clone size: -; J gene: TRBJ1-1; CDR3 DNA: TGTGCCAGTAGCCCAGACACAGGGATCAACACTGAAGCTTTCTTT; CDR3 protein: CASSPDTGINTEAFF
V gene: TRBV28; D gene: -; clone size: few; J gene: TRBJ1-3; CDR3 DNA: TGTGCCAGCAGGCAGACAGTCTCTGGAAACACCATATATTTT; CDR3 protein: CASRQTVSGNTIYF
V gene: TRBV6-5; D gene: -; clone size: once; J gene: TRBJ1-2; CDR3 DNA: TGTGCCAGCAGCTCGGGGGGGGCGAGTAACTATGGCTACACCTTC; CDR3 protein: CASSSGGASNYGYTF
V gene: TRBV7-9; D gene: TRBD1; clone size: -; J gene: TRBJ2-4; CDR3 DNA: TGTGCCAGCAGCTTAGTCGGAGGGGACAGGTACATTCAGTACTTC; CDR3 protein: CASSLVGGDRYIQYF
V gene: TRBV7-6; D gene: -; clone size: few; J gene: TRBJ2-3; CDR3 DNA: TGTGCCAGCAGCTTACGGCGCAGGGGCACAGATACGCAGTATTTT; CDR3 protein: CASSLRRRGTDTQYF
V gene: TRBV9; D gene: TRBD2; clone size: -; J gene: TRBJ2-5; CDR3 DNA: TGTGCCAGCAGCGTAGGGGTAGCGGGGTCAGAGACCCAGTACTTC; CDR3 protein: CASSVGVAGSETQYF
V gene: TRBV25-1; D gene: -; clone size: -; J gene: TRBJ1-2; CDR3 DNA: TGTGCCAGCAGTGGAGGCGACAGAATCTATGGCTACACCTTC; CDR3 protein: CASSGGDRIYGYTF
V gene: TRBV7-9; D gene: TRBD1; clone size: -; J gene: TRBJ1-1; CDR3 DNA: TGTGCCAGCAGCTTTCCCGGCGGGGACAGGGGGCCTGAAGCTTTCTTT; CDR3 protein: CASSFPGGDRGPEAFF
V gene: TRBV9; D gene: -; clone size: -; J gene: TRBJ1-3; CDR3 DNA: TGTGCCAGCAGCGTAGAGACGGGGGCTGGAAACACCATATATTTT; CDR3 protein: CASSVETGAGNTIYF
V gene: TRBV5-1; D gene: TRBD2; clone size: -; J gene: TRBJ2-3; CDR3 DNA: TGCGCCAGCAGCCCACCTAGCGGGGATGGAGATACGCAGTATTTT; CDR3 protein: CASSPPSGDGDTQYF
V gene: TRBV5-1; D gene: TRBD1; clone size: few; J gene: TRBJ2-1; CDR3 DNA: TGCGCCAGCAGCTTGACAGGGGGAGGAAACAATGAGCAGTTCTTC; CDR3 protein: CASSLTGGGNNEQFF
V gene: TRBV19; D gene: TRBD1; clone size: -; J gene: TRBJ1-6; CDR3 DNA: TGTGCCAGTAGTACGACAGGGTATAATTCACCCCTCCACTTT; CDR3 protein: CASSTTGYNSPLHF
V gene: TRBV5-1; D gene: TRBD1; clone size: -; J gene: TRBJ2-3; CDR3 DNA: TGCGCCAGCAGCGAGTGGACAGGGCTCCATACAGATATGCAGTATTTT; CDR3 protein: CASSEWTGLHTDMQYF